Described below is a single T cell receptor (beta chain) sequence and its context. One end of the junction fails to match germline, which may point to a read error. The V gene's germline CDR1 is SGHDN and CDR2 FVKESK. The CDR3 consists of 12 residues. Patients from Seattle were sampled longitudinally, starting during active infection. Authors' data handling: Reference gene primer amplification in the assay estimated nucleated cell counts. Some clones are missing from TCRdb's copy, which holds only in-frame ones; the method was immunoSEQ multiplex PCR. V, J and clone size were drawn from that table, and D and trimming were deduced from the DNA. Counted here are some 160,000 clones, just under 85% occurring once; the ten biggest clones make up roughly 8.1%. This specimen belongs to a study of blood T cell repertoires in COVID-19. Study-wide background: Samples came from the United States, Italy and Spain, spanning acute and convalescent COVID-19. PBMCs, B-cell-depleted T cells, or T cells were the source of the cDNA or gDNA that made up the material.

Sequenced input: peripheral blood. This chain links TRBV14 with TRBJ1-2, with D perhaps matching TRBD1 (5 bases). This receptor was taken from an elderly woman with COVID-19, enrolled during active disease. The chain's CDR3 is CASSQEGQKRAF. Here the CDR3 DNA reads TGTGCCAGCAGCCAAGAGGGGCAAAAACGGGCCTTC.